This T cell receptor beta chain was captured by sequencing in a study of blood T cell repertoires in COVID-19. Profiling relied on immunoSEQ multiplex PCR, and the TCRdb table lists in-frame clones only, not all of them. The table shows some 220,000 clones, with approximately 85% occurring only once. CDR3 length: 11 residues. Germline V gives CDR1 DFQATT, CDR2 SNEGSKA (reference sequence). V was clipped by 6 bases and J by 7 bases; unmatched bases: 3. The J gene is TRBJ2-4, the V gene TRBV20-1; TRBD2 matches 7 bases. The specimen sequenced was peripheral blood. The clonotype comes from a woman between 70 and 85 years old with COVID-19, enrolled during active disease. CDR3 protein: CSARAGNIQYF. Written as DNA, the CDR3 is TGCAGTGCCCGAGCGGGGAACATTCAGTACTTC.